Below are 28 T cell receptor beta chains sequenced from a single sample in a study of shared clonotypes between healthy human individuals (TCRdb year 2020). The library came from the immunoSEQ multiplex PCR assay. TCRdb provides this immuneACCESS table in a form limited to in-frame rearrangements. Some clones are lacking; in checked studies, under half of them reflect an unresolved V gene, and why the rest are absent is not known. In all, the sample holds a few million clones, and around 90% of those were seen once. Of the sample, around 0.14% is held by the ten largest clones. Sequencing input: naive CD4+ T cells sorted from blood. This specimen's cell subset or site label, interpreted: CD45RA+ positively selected. The receptors shown here come from a man between 18 and 29 years old in good health.

In this sample, this clone turned up once. Other DNA sequences within the sample encode an identical CDR3. The chain employs TRBV2 and TRBJ1-5, with unresolved D. CDR1 is SNHLY, CDR2 FYNNEI, per germline. V lost 3 bases to trimming and J lost 1 base, with 4 bases between them. CDR3 length: 13 amino acids. The CDR3 coding sequence is TGTGCCAGCAGTGATGACAGCAATCAGCCCCAGCATTTT. It specifies CASSDDSNQPQHF.

The chain has TRBV6-5 and TRBJ1-5; the D gene is possibly TRBD1 (5 bases). The germline V gene has CDR1 MNHEY and CDR2 SVGAGI. The CDR3 is 13 residues long. V was pared by 8 bases and J by 4 bases, with 12 bases between. CDR3 residues: CASRRRENQPQHF. CDR3 DNA sequence: TGTGCCAGCCGTCGCAGGGAAAATCAGCCCCAGCATTTT.

This chain connects TRBV18 to TRBJ2-1, with D possibly TRBD1 on 6 matching bases. This CDR3 is 15 amino acids long. Germline lookup yields CDR1 KGHSH and CDR2 LQKENI. V was shortened by 1 base and J by 8 bases, with 15 bases between the two germline ends. The CDR3 DNA reads TGTGCCAGCTCACCACTGGGGGCTCTGGTGGATGAGCAGTTCTTC. Its translation: CASSPLGALVDEQFF.

This rearrangement joins TRBV5-1 to TRBJ2-3, with 10 positions matching TRBD2. Germline V gene lookup returns CDR1 SGHRS and CDR2 YFSETQ. Trimming removed 0 bases from V and 5 bases from J; junction bases left unmatched: 12. The CDR3 totals 18 residues. CDR3 protein: CASSLGLAGDLGGDTQYF. As DNA, the CDR3 is TGCGCCAGCAGCTTGGGGCTAGCGGGAGATCTGGGAGGAGATACGCAGTATTTT.

V gene TRBV7-9 combines with J gene TRBJ2-7; 7 nucleotides align to TRBD2. The J segment lost 2 bases and the V segment lost 5 bases, leaving 6 bases of the junction unmatched. The CDR3 covers 14 residues. Germline CDR1 is SEHNR and CDR2 is FQNEAQ (reference sequence). Here the CDR3 reads CASSGGGGTYEQYF. CDR3 DNA sequence: TGTGCCAGCAGCGGCGGCGGGGGAACCTACGAGCAGTACTTC.

This clone was detected only once. This chain uses TRBV11-2 with TRBJ1-4; D gene ambiguous. V was pared by 1 base and J by 7 bases, with 10 bases between. Germline V gene sequence: CDR1 SGHAT, CDR2 FQNNGV. The CDR3 is 14 amino acids. The CDR3 region has the DNA TGTGCCAGCAGCTTAGTCGGGAATGGTGAAAAACTGTTTTTT. It codes for CASSLVGNGEKLFF.

J is TRBJ1-3 and V is TRBV30; maybe TRBD1 (5 bases). V lost 4 bases and J lost 0, with 13 bases in between. The CDR3 runs 15 residues. From germline, CDR1 is GTSNPN and CDR2 SVGIG (reference sequence). CDR3 loop: CAWTRGASSGNTIYF. Written as DNA, the CDR3 is TGTGCCTGGACAAGGGGCGCAAGCTCTGGAAACACCATATATTTT.

Concerning this clone: The sample contains more than one DNA sequence encoding this CDR3. The CDR3 region is CASSWDSYEQYF. The CDR3 coding sequence is TGTGCCAGCAGCTGGGACTCCTACGAGCAGTACTTC. J is TRBJ2-7 and V is TRBV5-4, with no clear D. The length of the CDR3 is 12 residues. V was clipped by 3 bases and J by 0 bases, with 4 bases between them. Germline CDR1 is SGHNT and CDR2 is YYREEE (reference sequence).

The gene calls are TRBV30 and TRBJ1-3; D not certain. There are 15 residues in the CDR3. The V gene's germline CDR1 is GTSNPN and CDR2 SVGIG (reference sequence). Trimming shortened V by 0 bases and J by 3 bases, and 12 bases separated the two germline ends. CDR3 in DNA: TGTGCCTGGAGTGTACTGGACCCCGGTGGAAACACCATATATTTT. This encodes CAWSVLDPGGNTIYF.

This chain links TRBV5-1 with TRBJ2-3, with D perhaps TRBD2 (6 bases). This CDR3 has 15 amino acids. V lost 1 base, J lost 3 bases, and 12 bases lay in between. The germline V gene has CDR1 SGHRS and CDR2 YFSETQ. The CDR3 sequence: CASSLREIGTDTQYF. The CDR3 nucleotides read TGCGCCAGCAGCTTGCGGGAGATAGGGACAGATACGCAGTATTTT.

This clone has just one count. V and J are TRBV5-5 and TRBJ2-3; no clear D gene. Germline V lookup: CDR1 SGHKS, CDR2 YYEKEE (reference sequence). The CDR3 totals 13 residues. The germline V and J ends were trimmed by 4 bases and 1 base, with 7 bases remaining between them. The CDR3, as DNA: TGTGCCAGCAGCCCCGCAGGCACAGATACGCAGTATTTT. Protein product: CASSPAGTDTQYF.

The V gene is TRBV5-8, the J gene TRBJ1-5, with 7 bases aligning to TRBD1. The CDR3 spans 15 residues. V lost 0 bases, J lost 3 bases, and 3 bases stayed unmatched. CDR1 SGHTS and CDR2 YDEGEE come from the germline V gene. The CDR3 region is CASSLEGGYNQPQHF. The DNA for the CDR3 is TGTGCCAGCAGCTTGGAAGGGGGCTACAATCAGCCCCAGCATTTT.

The CDR3 loop is CASSQSLGGEIEYF. CDR3 nucleotides: TGTGCCAGCAGCCAATCGCTAGGGGGCGAGATCGAGTACTTC. This chain joins TRBV16 and TRBJ2-7; 7 bases map to TRBD1. Looked up from germline, CDR1 is KGHSY and CDR2 is FQNENV. The V and J ends lost 0 bases and 11 bases, in that order; junction bases with no gene match: 10. CDR3 length: 14 amino acids. The complete variable domain, with remaining parts taken from reference TRBV16 and TRBJ2-7, reads GEEVAQTPKHLVRGEGQKAKLYCAPIKGHSYVFWYQQVLKNEFKFLISFQNENVFDETGMPKERFSAKCLPNSPCSLEIQATKLEDSAVYFCASSQSLGGEIEYFGPGTRLTVT.

V usage is TRBV18 and J usage is TRBJ2-5, with D perhaps TRBD2 (5 bases). Trimming left V 1 base short and J 4 bases short, with 13 bases between. Germline V gene data show CDR1 as KGHSH and CDR2 as LQKENI. The CDR3 consists of 15 residues. CDR3 in amino acids: CASSPLTGWGETQYF. The CDR3 coding sequence is TGTGCCAGCTCACCACTGACGGGATGGGGAGAGACCCAGTACTTC.

V gene TRBV11-2 combines with J gene TRBJ2-1; the D gene is possibly TRBD1 (5 bases). Germline lookup yields CDR1 SGHAT and CDR2 FQNNGV. Deletions cut 0 bases from V and 2 bases from J, with 8 bases between. The CDR3 covers 15 residues. The CDR3 sequence is CASSLDYRTYNEQFF. CDR3 in DNA: TGTGCCAGCAGCTTAGATTACAGGACCTACAATGAGCAGTTCTTC.

The V gene is TRBV19, the J gene TRBJ1-1; 7 bases fit TRBD1. With 8 bases clipped from V and 0 bases from J, the junction kept 6 bases outside the gene matches. From germline, CDR1 is LNHDA and CDR2 SQIVND (reference sequence). The CDR3 loop spans 14 amino acids. The DNA of the CDR3 is TGTGCCAGTGTGGACAGGCTCATGAACACTGAAGCTTTCTTT. This sequence encodes CASVDRLMNTEAFF.

The rearrangement uses TRBV5-6 and TRBJ1-6; no clear D gene. The germline gives CDR1 SGHDT, CDR2 YYEEEE. The CDR3 covers 14 residues. Trimming removed 0 bases at V and 11 bases at J, with 12 bases between. The CDR3 is CASSLAGIPAPLHF. In DNA, the CDR3 is TGTGCCAGCAGCTTGGCGGGTATCCCGGCACCCCTCCACTTT.

CDR3: CASSFVDYSNQPQHF. CDR3 DNA: TGTGCCAGCAGCTTCGTCGACTATAGCAATCAGCCCCAGCATTTT. The J gene is TRBJ1-5, the V gene TRBV7-2; D remains ambiguous. V was trimmed by 3 bases and J by 0 bases, leaving 9 bases between them. Per the germline V gene, CDR1 is SGHTA and CDR2 is FQGNSA. The CDR3 is 15 amino acids.

Notes on this clone: Other nucleotide sequences from this sample produce the same CDR3. The chain couples TRBV5-4 to TRBJ1-2; D perhaps matches TRBD1 (5 bases). V was cut by 2 bases and J by 6 bases, with 8 bases left in between. CDR3 length: 12 residues. Germline V gene sequence: CDR1 SGHNT, CDR2 YYREEE (reference sequence). CDR3 region: CASSLDRNGYTF. In DNA form, the CDR3 reads TGTGCCAGCAGCTTAGACAGAAATGGCTACACCTTC. The full variable domain, rest sourced from reference TRBV5-4 and TRBJ1-2, is ETGVTQSPTHLIKTRGQQVTLRCSSQSGHNTVSWYQQALGQGPQFIFQYYREEENGRGNFPPRFSGLQFPNYSSELNVNALELDDSALYLCASSLDRNGYTFGSGTRLTVV.

J is TRBJ1-5 and V is TRBV27; TRBD1 matches at 12 bases. CDR3 size: 18 residues. Trimming took 3 bases from V and 0 from J; bases not matched to a gene: 6. CDR1 MNHEY and CDR2 SMNVEV come from the germline V gene (reference sequence). The CDR3 protein is CASSLGTGGSPSNQPQHF. The CDR3 bases are TGTGCCAGCAGTTTGGGGACAGGGGGCTCCCCTAGCAATCAGCCCCAGCATTTT.

The genes are TRBV11-2 and TRBJ1-1, with 7 bases aligning to TRBD1. This CDR3 is 13 amino acids long. V lost 1 base, J lost 7 bases, and 3 bases stayed unmatched. Germline CDR1 reads SGHAT; CDR2 reads FQNNGV. CDR3 amino acids: CASSLGQGFEAFF. In DNA, the CDR3 is TGTGCCAGCAGCTTAGGACAGGGCTTTGAAGCTTTCTTT.

V and J are TRBV6-1 and TRBJ1-1, with D perhaps matching TRBD1 (6 bases). The CDR3 length is 14 residues. Trimming took 4 bases from V and 0 from J, leaving 9 bases between them. Germline values: CDR1 MNHNS, CDR2 SASEGT. The CDR3 DNA is TGTGCCAGCAGTGCCCGGACAGTGAACACTGAAGCTTTCTTT. Translated, it gives CASSARTVNTEAFF.

This sequence joins TRBV29-1 and TRBJ2-5, with unresolved D. The J call may be faulty, since TRBJ2-7 better matches the DNA end. The CDR3 is 14 residues long. The germline gives CDR1 SQVTM, CDR2 ANQGSEA. In DNA, the CDR3 is TGCAGCGTTGAAATCAGTGGTCCTCCTTACGAGCAGTACTTC. It codes for CSVEISGPPYEQYF.

The chain links TRBV6-5 to TRBJ1-2; D call uncertain. Germline V lookup: CDR1 MNHEY, CDR2 SVGAGI. CDR3 length: 14 amino acids. V lost 6 bases and J lost 4, with 15 bases in between. The CDR3 loop reads CASSYLVEGYGYTF. In DNA, the CDR3 is TGTGCCAGCAGCTACCTGGTGGAGGGCTATGGCTACACCTTC.

The chain combines TRBV9 with TRBJ2-2; 11 nucleotides align to TRBD2. V shed 3 bases, J shed 3 bases, and the junction held 1 base outside the gene matches. This CDR3 has 15 amino acids. CDR1 SGDLS and CDR2 YYNGEE come from the germline V gene. CDR3: CASSASGGYTGELFF. CDR3 DNA sequence: TGTGCCAGCAGCGCTAGCGGGGGGTACACCGGGGAGCTGTTTTTT. Together with reference TRBV9 and TRBJ2-2, the CDR3 gives the full variable domain: DSGVTQTPKHLITATGQRVTLRCSPRSGDLSVYWYQQSLDQGLQFLIQYYNGEERAKGNILERFSAQQFPDLHSELNLSSLELGDSALYFCASSASGGYTGELFFGEGSRLTVL.

There are a few counts of this clone. The chain couples TRBV9 to TRBJ1-2; maybe TRBD1 (6 bases). CDR3 length equals 15 residues. Germline V gene sequence: CDR1 SGDLS, CDR2 YYNGEE. V was cut by 2 bases and J by 4 bases, with 15 bases left in between. Here the CDR3 reads CASSVGQTVRYGYTF. In DNA form, the CDR3 reads TGTGCCAGCAGCGTGGGACAAACTGTCCGCTATGGCTACACCTTC.

Turning to this clone: The same CDR3 can be traced to other DNA sequences in this sample. The chain joins TRBV6-5 to TRBJ1-2; a weak D match, TRBD1 (6 bases). The germline V gene has CDR1 MNHEY and CDR2 SVGAGI. The CDR3 spans 12 residues. V lost 6 bases and J lost 2, with 7 bases in between. Here the CDR3 reads CASRQGNYGYTF. The CDR3 nucleotides are TGTGCCAGCAGGCAGGGGAACTATGGCTACACCTTC.

The genes are TRBV19 and TRBJ2-7; 8 bases agree with TRBD1. Trimming at V came to 6 bases and at J to 5 bases, leaving 18 bases not matched to a gene. This CDR3 is 17 amino acids long. Germline V gene lookup returns CDR1 LNHDA and CDR2 SQIVND (reference sequence). The CDR3 reads CASSNIFSLDRVHEQYF. The CDR3 nucleotides are TGTGCCAGTAGCAACATATTTTCCTTGGACAGGGTACACGAGCAGTACTTC.